This entry lists 7 T cell receptor beta chains sequenced from one sample in a study of blood T cell repertoires in COVID-19. Generated by immunoSEQ multiplex PCR, the TCRdb table keeps only in-frame clones and is missing some. The top ten hold approximately 2.5% of the sample, which has roughly 120,000 clones, roughly 83% seen once. Sequencing used peripheral blood. Receptors originate from a young man with acute or convalescent COVID-19.

The chain carries TRBV29-1 and TRBJ2-1; a possible D gene is TRBD2 (5 bases). Trimming cost V 5 bases and J 7 bases, with 12 bases left between them. Germline CDR1 and CDR2: SQVTM and ANQGSEA. This CDR3 is built from 12 residues. The CDR3 sequence: CSVTGLGNEQFF. The CDR3 nucleotides are TGCAGCGTTACGGGGTTAGGTAATGAGCAGTTCTTC.

The rearrangement uses TRBV10-2 and TRBJ1-2; TRBD1 matches at 7 bases. V shed 9 bases and J 1 base; nucleotides not matched to a gene: 8. CDR1 and CDR2 from the germline V gene are WSHSY and SAAADI. This CDR3 has 14 residues. The CDR3 region is CASAGTVLNYGYTF. DNA for the CDR3: TGCGCCAGTGCAGGGACAGTCCTTAACTATGGCTACACCTTC.

The chain couples TRBV9 to TRBJ2-5, with D perhaps TRBD1 (5 bases). The CDR3 consists of 14 residues. CDR1 SGDLS and CDR2 YYNGEE come from the germline V gene. V lost 3 bases to trimming and J lost 5 bases, with 14 bases between them. CDR3 region: CASSDDSVRETQYF. The CDR3 DNA follows: TGTGCCAGCAGCGACGACAGTGTCAGGGAGACCCAGTACTTC.

The CDR3 spells CASSPRQGLGELFF. Written as DNA, the CDR3 is TGTGCCAGCAGTCCGCGACAGGGCTTGGGGGAGCTGTTTTTT. The chain combines TRBV7-9 with TRBJ2-2; 7 nucleotides align to TRBD1. The CDR3 is 14 amino acids. Germline V CDR1 and CDR2: SEHNR, FQNEAQ (reference sequence). J was trimmed by 8 bases and V by 6 bases; bases with no gene match: 9. Together with reference TRBV7-9 and TRBJ2-2, the CDR3 gives the full variable domain: DTGVSQNPRHKITKRGQNVTFRCDPISEHNRLYWYRQTLGQGPEFLTYFQNEAQLEKSRLLSDRFSAERPKGSFSTLEIQRTEQGDSAMYLCASSPRQGLGELFFGEGSRLTVL.

The chain employs TRBV11-1 and TRBJ2-1, with a possible D match to TRBD1 (5 bases). Trimming removed 3 bases at V and 5 bases at J, with 14 bases between. The CDR3 totals 15 residues. Germline CDR1 is SGHAT and CDR2 is FQDESV (reference sequence). CDR3 loop: CASSFWGLGDNEQFF. The CDR3 bases are TGTGCCAGCAGCTTTTGGGGTCTAGGGGACAATGAGCAGTTCTTC.

This clone showed up just a few times. This chain links TRBV9 with TRBJ1-1; weak D call: TRBD1 (5 bases). V lost 4 bases and J lost 6, with 13 bases in between. Germline V gene sequence: CDR1 SGDLS, CDR2 YYNGEE. This CDR3 spans 13 amino acids. This chain's CDR3 is CASSLQGGPEAFF. CDR3 sequence (DNA): TGTGCCAGCAGCCTCCAGGGTGGGCCTGAAGCTTTCTTT.

This chain links TRBV6-1 with TRBJ2-5; maybe TRBD2 (6 bases). Trimming removed 4 bases at V and 1 base at J, with 19 bases between. Per the germline V gene, CDR1 is MNHNS and CDR2 is SASEGT. The CDR3 spans 17 residues. This chain's CDR3 is CASSARGRRGGQETQYF. As DNA, the CDR3 is TGTGCCAGCAGTGCCCGGGGTAGGCGGGGAGGCCAAGAGACCCAGTACTTC.